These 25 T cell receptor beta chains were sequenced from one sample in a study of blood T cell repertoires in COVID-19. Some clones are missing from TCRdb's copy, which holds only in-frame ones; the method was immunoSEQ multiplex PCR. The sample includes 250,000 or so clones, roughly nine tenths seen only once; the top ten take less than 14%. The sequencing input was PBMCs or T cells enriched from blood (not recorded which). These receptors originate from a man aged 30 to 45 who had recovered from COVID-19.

The CDR3 DNA follows: TGTGCCAGCAGCTTGAATGCACAGGGTAATCAGTTCTTC. Encoded protein: CASSLNAQGNQFF. V usage is TRBV7-9 and J usage is TRBJ2-1; D possibly corresponds to TRBD1 (6 bases). The CDR3 consists of 13 residues. The V gene lost 3 bases and the J gene lost 13 bases, with 16 bases spanning the gap. Germline loops: CDR1 SEHNR, CDR2 FQNEAQ (reference sequence).

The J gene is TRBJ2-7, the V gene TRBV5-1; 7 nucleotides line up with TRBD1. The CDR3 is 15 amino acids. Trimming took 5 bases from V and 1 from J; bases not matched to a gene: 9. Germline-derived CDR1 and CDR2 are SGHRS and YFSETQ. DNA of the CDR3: TGCGCCAGCAGTCGAACAGGGGAGAGGTCCTACGAGCAGTACTTC. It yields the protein CASSRTGERSYEQYF.

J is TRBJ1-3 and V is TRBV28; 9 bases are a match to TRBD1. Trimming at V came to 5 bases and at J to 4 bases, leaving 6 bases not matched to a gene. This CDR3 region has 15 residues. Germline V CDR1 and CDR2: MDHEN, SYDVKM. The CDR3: CASSAQGASGNTIYF. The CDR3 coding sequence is TGTGCCAGCAGTGCACAGGGGGCGTCGGGAAACACCATATATTTT.

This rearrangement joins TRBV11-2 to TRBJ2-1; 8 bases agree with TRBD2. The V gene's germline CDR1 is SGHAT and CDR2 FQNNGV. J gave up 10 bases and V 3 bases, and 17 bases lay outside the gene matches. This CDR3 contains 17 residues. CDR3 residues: CASSLHLAGGLSGEQFF. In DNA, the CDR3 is TGTGCCAGCAGCTTGCATCTAGCGGGCGGGCTCTCGGGAGAGCAGTTCTTC.

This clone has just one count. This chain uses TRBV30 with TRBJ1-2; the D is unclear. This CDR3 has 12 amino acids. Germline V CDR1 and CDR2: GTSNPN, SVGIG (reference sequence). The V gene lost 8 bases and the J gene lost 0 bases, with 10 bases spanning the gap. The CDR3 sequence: CALIRANYGYTF. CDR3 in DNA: TGTGCCCTTATCCGGGCTAACTATGGCTACACCTTC.

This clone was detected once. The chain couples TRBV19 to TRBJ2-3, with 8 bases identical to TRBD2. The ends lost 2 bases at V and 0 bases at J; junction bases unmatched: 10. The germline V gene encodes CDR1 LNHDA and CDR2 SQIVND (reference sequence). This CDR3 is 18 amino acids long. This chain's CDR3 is CASSIQRSGGPSTDTQYF. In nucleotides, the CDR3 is TGTGCCAGTAGTATACAGAGAAGCGGGGGTCCTAGCACAGATACGCAGTATTTT.

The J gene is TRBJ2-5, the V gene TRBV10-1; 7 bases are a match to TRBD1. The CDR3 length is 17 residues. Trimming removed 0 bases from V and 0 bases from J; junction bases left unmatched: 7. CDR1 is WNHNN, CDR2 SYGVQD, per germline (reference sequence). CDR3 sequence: CASSESRGRGYQETQYF. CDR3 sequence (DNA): TGCGCCAGCAGTGAGTCAAGGGGGCGAGGGTACCAAGAGACCCAGTACTTC.

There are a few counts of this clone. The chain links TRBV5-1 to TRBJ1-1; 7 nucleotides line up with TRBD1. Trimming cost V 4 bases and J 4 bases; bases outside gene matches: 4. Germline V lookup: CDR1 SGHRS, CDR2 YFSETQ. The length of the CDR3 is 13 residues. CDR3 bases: TGCGCCAGCAGCCAGACAGGGCTCACTGAAGCTTTCTTT. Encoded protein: CASSQTGLTEAFF.

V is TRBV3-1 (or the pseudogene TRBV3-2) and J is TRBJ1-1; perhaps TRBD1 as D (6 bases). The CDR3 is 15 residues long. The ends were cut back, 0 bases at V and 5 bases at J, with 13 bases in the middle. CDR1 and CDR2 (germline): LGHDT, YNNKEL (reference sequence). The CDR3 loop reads CASSQDGGRETEAFF. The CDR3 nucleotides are TGTGCCAGCAGCCAAGACGGGGGGCGGGAAACTGAAGCTTTCTTT.

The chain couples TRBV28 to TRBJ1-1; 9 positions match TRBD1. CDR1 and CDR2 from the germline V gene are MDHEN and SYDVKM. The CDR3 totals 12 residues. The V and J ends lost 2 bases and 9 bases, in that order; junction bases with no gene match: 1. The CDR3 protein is CASSLGTGKAFF. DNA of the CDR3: TGTGCCAGCAGTTTAGGGACAGGGAAAGCTTTCTTT.

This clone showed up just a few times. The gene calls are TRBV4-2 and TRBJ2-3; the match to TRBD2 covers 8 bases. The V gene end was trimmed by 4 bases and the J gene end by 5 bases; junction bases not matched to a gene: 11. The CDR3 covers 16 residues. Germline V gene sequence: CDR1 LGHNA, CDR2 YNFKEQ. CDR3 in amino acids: CASSPFISGSGDTQYF. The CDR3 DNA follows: TGTGCCAGCAGCCCTTTTATAAGCGGGAGTGGAGATACGCAGTATTTT.

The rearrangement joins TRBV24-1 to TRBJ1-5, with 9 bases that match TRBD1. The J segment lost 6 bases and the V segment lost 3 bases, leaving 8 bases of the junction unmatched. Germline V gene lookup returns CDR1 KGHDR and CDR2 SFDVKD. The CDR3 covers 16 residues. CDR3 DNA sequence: TGTGCCACCAGTGATCCGAGGACAGGGGCCGCTCAGCCCCAGCATTTT. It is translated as CATSDPRTGAAQPQHF.

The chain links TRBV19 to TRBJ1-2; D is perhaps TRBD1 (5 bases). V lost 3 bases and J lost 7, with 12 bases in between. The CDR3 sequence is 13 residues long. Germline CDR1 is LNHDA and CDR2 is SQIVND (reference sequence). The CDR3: CASSIEGRGGYTF. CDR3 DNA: TGTGCCAGTAGTATTGAAGGGAGGGGTGGCTACACCTTC.

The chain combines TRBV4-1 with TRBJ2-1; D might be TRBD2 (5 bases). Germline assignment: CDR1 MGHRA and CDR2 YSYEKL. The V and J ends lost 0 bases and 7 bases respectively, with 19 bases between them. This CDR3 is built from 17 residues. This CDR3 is CASSQENGVGRGNEQFF. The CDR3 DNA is TGCGCCAGCAGCCAAGAAAACGGGGTAGGCAGAGGTAATGAGCAGTTCTTC.

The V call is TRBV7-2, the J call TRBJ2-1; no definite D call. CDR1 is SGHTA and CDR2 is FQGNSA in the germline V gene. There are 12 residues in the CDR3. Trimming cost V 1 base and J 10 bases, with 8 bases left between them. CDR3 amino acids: CASSLVWQEQFF. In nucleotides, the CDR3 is TGTGCCAGCAGCTTAGTGTGGCAGGAGCAGTTCTTC.

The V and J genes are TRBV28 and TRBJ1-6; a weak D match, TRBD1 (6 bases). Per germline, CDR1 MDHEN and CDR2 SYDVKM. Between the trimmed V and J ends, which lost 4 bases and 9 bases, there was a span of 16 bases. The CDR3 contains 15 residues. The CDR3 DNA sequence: TGTGCCAGCAGTTCAGCAGGGGAAAGGGGTTCACCCCTCCACTTT. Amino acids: CASSSAGERGSPLHF.

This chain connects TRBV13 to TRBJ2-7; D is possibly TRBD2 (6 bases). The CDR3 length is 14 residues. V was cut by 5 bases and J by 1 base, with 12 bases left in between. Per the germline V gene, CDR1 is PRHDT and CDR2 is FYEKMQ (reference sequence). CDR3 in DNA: TGTGCCAGCAGCGGCCCGACTAGTTCCTACGAGCAGTACTTC. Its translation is CASSGPTSSYEQYF.

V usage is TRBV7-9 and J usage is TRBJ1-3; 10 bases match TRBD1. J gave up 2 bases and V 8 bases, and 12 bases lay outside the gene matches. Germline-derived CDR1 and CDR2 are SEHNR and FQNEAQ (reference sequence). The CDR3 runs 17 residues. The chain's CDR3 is CASLGQGKDVAGNTIYF. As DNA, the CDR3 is TGTGCCAGCTTGGGACAGGGGAAGGATGTTGCTGGAAACACCATATATTTT.

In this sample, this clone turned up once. The CDR3, as DNA: TGTGCCAGCAGCCCAAACGGACAGGTTGGAGCTTTCTTT. Translation gives CASSPNGQVGAFF. The chain carries TRBV11-2 and TRBJ1-1; 7 bases map to TRBD1. The germline V gene has CDR1 SGHAT and CDR2 FQNNGV. This CDR3 spans 13 amino acids. With V trimmed by 5 bases and J by 10 bases, 10 bases remained unmatched.

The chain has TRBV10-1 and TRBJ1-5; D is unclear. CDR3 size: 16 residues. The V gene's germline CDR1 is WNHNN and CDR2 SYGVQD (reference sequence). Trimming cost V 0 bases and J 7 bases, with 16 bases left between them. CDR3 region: CASSESETSFDQPQHF. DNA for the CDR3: TGCGCCAGCAGTGAGTCGGAGACGAGCTTCGACCAGCCCCAGCATTTT.

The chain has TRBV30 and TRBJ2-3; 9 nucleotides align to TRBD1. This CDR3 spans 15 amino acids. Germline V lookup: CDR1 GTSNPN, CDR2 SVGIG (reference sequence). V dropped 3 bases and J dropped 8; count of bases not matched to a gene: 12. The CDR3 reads CAWREQGAVVGTQYF. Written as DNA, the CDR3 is TGTGCCTGGAGGGAACAGGGGGCTGTCGTTGGTACGCAGTATTTT.

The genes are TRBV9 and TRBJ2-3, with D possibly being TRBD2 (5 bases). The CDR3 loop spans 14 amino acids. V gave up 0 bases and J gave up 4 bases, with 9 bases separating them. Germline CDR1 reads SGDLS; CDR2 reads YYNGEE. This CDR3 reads CASSVGAGPDTQYF. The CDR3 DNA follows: TGTGCCAGCAGCGTAGGGGCGGGCCCAGATACGCAGTATTTT.

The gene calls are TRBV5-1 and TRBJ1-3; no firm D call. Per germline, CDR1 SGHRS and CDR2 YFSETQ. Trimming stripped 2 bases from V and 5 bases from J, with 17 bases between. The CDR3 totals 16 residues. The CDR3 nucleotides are TGCGCCAGCAGCTTACAGTCGCCTGAGTCCCGAAACACCATATATTTT. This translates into CASSLQSPESRNTIYF. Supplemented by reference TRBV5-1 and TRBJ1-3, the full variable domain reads KAGVTQTPRYLIKTRGQQVTLSCSPISGHRSVSWYQQTPGQGLQFLFEYFSETQRNKGNFPGRFSGRQFSNSRSEMNVSTLELGDSALYLCASSLQSPESRNTIYFGEGSWLTVV.

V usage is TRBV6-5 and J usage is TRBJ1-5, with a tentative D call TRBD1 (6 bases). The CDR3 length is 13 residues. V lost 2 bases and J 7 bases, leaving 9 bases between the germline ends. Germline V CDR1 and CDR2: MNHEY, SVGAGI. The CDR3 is CASSYDRTQPQHF. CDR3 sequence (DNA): TGTGCCAGCAGTTACGACAGGACACAGCCCCAGCATTTT.

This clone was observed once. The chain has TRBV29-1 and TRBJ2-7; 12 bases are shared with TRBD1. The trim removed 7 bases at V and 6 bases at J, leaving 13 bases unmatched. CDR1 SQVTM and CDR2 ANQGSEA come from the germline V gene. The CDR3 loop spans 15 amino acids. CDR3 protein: CSAAGTGGFLSEQYF. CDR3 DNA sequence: TGCAGCGCTGCCGGGACAGGGGGCTTTCTCTCCGAGCAGTACTTC.